This TCR beta chain was captured by sequencing in a study of cytomegalovirus exposure and HLA in healthy donors. Researchers ran the PCR with 60 Vbeta and 13 Jbeta primers. Authors' analysis steps: A later analysis tallied about 80 million unique TCR beta chains, approximately 10 million of them shared. Method: immunoSEQ multiplex PCR; TCRdb's copy keeps in-frame clones and lacks some. V and J calls and clone size come straight from that table; D and trimming were deduced from the DNA. The sample has 85,000 to 100,000 clones; about 68% are singletons. This CDR3 has 15 amino acids. J gave up 5 bases and V 7 bases, and 9 bases lay outside the gene matches. From germline, CDR1 is ENHRY and CDR2 SYGVKD. With regard to this clone: Its antigen is not known.

Points from the study as a whole: For most subjects, TCR beta sequences were reported to predict HLA-A and HLA-B alleles with accuracy. A prior analysis recorded that most TCR beta V segments were productive about 87% or about 30% of the time. In a later analysis, TCR beta V- and J-gene trimming showed a link to a missense DCLRE1C variant.

The rearrangement links TRBV10-3 to TRBJ2-1, with 9 bases matching TRBD2. Sequenced input: PBMCs. The clonotype comes from a human donor in good health. CDR3 in amino acids: CAITQGLAGHNEQFF. The CDR3 nucleotides are TGTGCCATCACTCAAGGGCTAGCGGGGCACAATGAGCAGTTCTTC.